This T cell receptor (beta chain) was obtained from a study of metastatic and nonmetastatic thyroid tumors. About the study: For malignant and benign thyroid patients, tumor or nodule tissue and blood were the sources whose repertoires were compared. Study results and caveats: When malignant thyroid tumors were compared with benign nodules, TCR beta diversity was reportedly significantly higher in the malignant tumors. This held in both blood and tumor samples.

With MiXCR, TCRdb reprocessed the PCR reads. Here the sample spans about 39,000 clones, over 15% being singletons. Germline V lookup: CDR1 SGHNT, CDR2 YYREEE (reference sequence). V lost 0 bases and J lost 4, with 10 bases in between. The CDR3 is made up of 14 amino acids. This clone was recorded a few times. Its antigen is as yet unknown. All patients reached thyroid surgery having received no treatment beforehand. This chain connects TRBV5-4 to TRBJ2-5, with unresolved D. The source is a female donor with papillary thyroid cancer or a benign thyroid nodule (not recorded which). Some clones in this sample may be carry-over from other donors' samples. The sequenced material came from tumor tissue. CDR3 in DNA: TGTGCCAGCAGCTTGGTTGCCAGCCCAGAGACCCAGTACTTC. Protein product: CASSLVASPETQYF.